This T cell receptor (beta chain) was identified during a study of PD-L1 blockade in urothelial cancer. At the level of the study: Administration of atezolizumab to patients began in the mid-2010s, at 1,200 mg intravenously every 3 weeks. Study-wide results and caveats: Those with durable benefit had larger increases in tumor-associated blood clones at 3 weeks.

Points on this clone: Its antigen is unidentified.

Each patient's cancer was a locally advanced or metastatic urothelial carcinoma. Clones were read by immunoSEQ multiplex PCR, and TCRdb kept only the in-frame ones, dropping some. Among around 120,000 clones listed, about 85% were seen once. Looked up from germline, CDR1 is LNHDA and CDR2 is SQIVND (reference sequence). The V end lost 2 bases, the J end lost 2 bases, and 10 bases lay between the germline ends. This CDR3 contains 14 residues. The source is a man aged 50 to 60 with urothelial cancer. The sequences come from PBMCs, collected around atezolizumab (anti-PD-L1) treatment. This chain links TRBV19 with TRBJ2-7; D not certain. The CDR3 reads CASSIQVYTYEQYF. The CDR3 bases are TGTGCCAGTAGTATACAGGTTTATACCTACGAGCAGTACTTC.